Presented here are 28 T cell receptor beta chains from one specimen sequenced in a study of CD8 T cells in ankylosing spondylitis. Study conclusions and caveats: Among TCR beta sequences, a motif of eight highly homologous variants appeared characteristic of ankylosing spondylitis blood.

MiXCR, run by TCRdb on the 5' RACE reads, gives a single entry per CDR3 protein. The sample lists some 800,000 distinct CDR3 sequences; about 11% were seen once. These receptors are not linked to any known antigen. Specimen: blood, either unsorted or a sorted T cell fraction (not recorded which). These receptors all come from a male donor with ankylosing spondylitis.

The chain has TRBV20-1 and TRBJ2-3, with 9 bases matching TRBD1. With 3 bases clipped from V and 4 bases from J, the junction kept 11 bases outside the gene matches. Germline assignment: CDR1 DFQATT and CDR2 SNEGSKA (reference sequence). This CDR3 is 16 amino acids long. The CDR3, as DNA: TGCAGTGCTAGGGCTACAGGGGGCGCTGAGTCAGATACGCAGTATTTT. Its translation: CSARATGGAESDTQYF.

The chain employs TRBV7-9 and TRBJ2-1; 8 bases map to TRBD1. This CDR3 is built from 15 residues. The V gene end was trimmed by 6 bases and the J gene end by 0 bases; junction bases not matched to a gene: 4. Looked up from germline, CDR1 is SEHNR and CDR2 is FQNEAQ (reference sequence). Here the CDR3 reads CASRTQGASYNEQFF. The CDR3 DNA sequence: TGTGCCAGCAGAACGCAGGGGGCCTCCTACAATGAGCAGTTCTTC.

This clonotype was seen repeatedly, ten times or more. This chain links TRBV29-1 with TRBJ2-1; no reliable D call. CDR1 and CDR2 (germline): SQVTM, ANQGSEA. The CDR3 has 19 residues. V was pared by 2 bases and J by 0 bases, with 23 bases between. For the CDR3, the DNA is TGCAGCGTTGAAACGAACCCCTTGGACCCTACGAGCTCCTACAATGAGCAGTTCTTC. Its translation is CSVETNPLDPTSSYNEQFF.

This clonotype has just a few counts. V and J are TRBV6-5 and TRBJ2-7; 7 bases are shared with TRBD1. J gave up 0 bases and V 4 bases, and 12 bases lay outside the gene matches. CDR1 and CDR2 from the germline V gene are MNHEY and SVGAGI. The CDR3 covers 17 residues. In nucleotides, the CDR3 is TGTGCCAGCAGTTTTTGGCCTACAGGGGCCAGCTCCTACGAGCAGTACTTC. It encodes CASSFWPTGASSYEQYF.

DNA for the CDR3: TGCGCCAGTTCTCGGGACTCCATGAATGAGCAGTTCTTC. It yields the protein CASSRDSMNEQFF. The chain carries TRBV5-1 and TRBJ2-1, with D possibly being TRBD2 (6 bases). Germline V gene data show CDR1 as SGHRS and CDR2 as YFSETQ. The CDR3 is made up of 13 amino acids. V was cut by 8 bases and J by 7 bases, with 16 bases left in between.

This clonotype was observed many times. The gene calls are TRBV10-2 and TRBJ2-7, with a tentative D call TRBD1 (5 bases). Germline assignment: CDR1 WSHSY and CDR2 SAAADI. The CDR3 is made up of 12 amino acids. Trimming pared 3 bases from V and 3 bases from J, leaving 6 bases between. CDR3: CASSEQDYEQYF. The CDR3 coding sequence is TGCGCCAGCAGTGAACAGGACTACGAGCAGTACTTC.

This clonotype has only one observation. The V call is TRBV24-1, the J call TRBJ2-7; a possible D gene is TRBD1 (5 bases). CDR3 size: 13 residues. Trimming left V 3 bases short and J 2 bases short, with 7 bases between. Germline V CDR1 and CDR2: KGHDR, SFDVKD. CDR3 amino acids: CATSDPDTYEQYF. The DNA of the CDR3 is TGTGCCACCAGTGATCCGGACACCTACGAGCAGTACTTC.

This clonotype was recorded at least ten times. The genes are TRBV10-3 and TRBJ2-2; D call uncertain. V shed 3 bases and J shed 1 base, with 6 bases lying between them. The CDR3 extends over 14 amino acids. Per germline, CDR1 ENHRY and CDR2 SYGVKD. The CDR3 sequence is CAISEGQNTGELFF. Here the CDR3 DNA reads TGTGCCATCAGTGAAGGCCAGAACACCGGGGAGCTGTTTTTT.

This clonotype was seen only a few times. This sequence joins TRBV20-1 and TRBJ1-5; D remains ambiguous. The CDR3 has 14 amino acids. Trimming cost V 3 bases and J 3 bases, with 12 bases left between them. The V gene's germline CDR1 is DFQATT and CDR2 SNEGSKA (reference sequence). CDR3 sequence (DNA): TGCAGTGCTAGTGCCTGGACCGACAATCAGCCCCAGCATTTT. It translates to CSASAWTDNQPQHF.

This chain's CDR3 is CASSQDQGGDTQYF. The CDR3 DNA sequence: TGTGCCAGCAGCCAAGATCAGGGAGGGGATACGCAGTATTTT. The chain carries TRBV4-2 and TRBJ2-3; 7 nucleotides align to TRBD2. The CDR3 extends over 14 amino acids. Per germline, CDR1 LGHNA and CDR2 YNFKEQ. Trimming cost V 0 bases and J 6 bases; bases outside gene matches: 3.

The chain uses TRBV20-1 and TRBJ2-7; TRBD1 agrees at 8 bases. V shed 0 bases, J shed 5 bases, and the junction held 9 bases outside the gene matches. Germline loops: CDR1 DFQATT, CDR2 SNEGSKA (reference sequence). This CDR3 region has 15 residues. CDR3 nucleotides: TGCAGTGCTAGAGATCCGGCCAACAGGGGGGACGAGCAGTACTTC. It specifies CSARDPANRGDEQYF.

There are many counts of this clonotype. The V gene is TRBV7-9, the J gene TRBJ1-1; D perhaps matches TRBD1 (5 bases). This CDR3 comprises 14 residues. CDR1 is SEHNR, CDR2 FQNEAQ, per germline (reference sequence). V lost 6 bases, J lost 3 bases, and 14 bases lay in between. This CDR3 reads CASSLRSGDTEAFF. The CDR3 DNA is TGTGCCAGCAGTTTACGGTCGGGGGACACTGAAGCTTTCTTT.

This clonotype was observed a few times. The chain couples TRBV29-1 to TRBJ1-1; D possibly corresponds to TRBD1 (5 bases). CDR1 is SQVTM and CDR2 is ANQGSEA in the germline V gene. The CDR3 totals 14 residues. Trimming cost V 1 base and J 1 base, with 10 bases left between them. CDR3 amino acids: CSVEVWGGNTEAFF. Written as DNA, the CDR3 is TGCAGCGTTGAAGTGTGGGGGGGGAACACTGAAGCTTTCTTT.

At least ten counts were recorded for this clonotype. V usage is TRBV5-1 and J usage is TRBJ2-7; possibly TRBD1 or TRBD2 for D (5 bases each). V was trimmed by 3 bases and J by 3 bases, leaving 10 bases between them. The CDR3 is 13 residues long. CDR1 and CDR2 from the germline V gene are SGHRS and YFSETQ. This CDR3 is CASSWGPNYEQYF. CDR3 coding DNA: TGCGCCAGCAGCTGGGGACCGAACTACGAGCAGTACTTC.

This clonotype was observed a few times. CDR3 residues: CASSPRWGSPTYGYTF. CDR3 nucleotides: TGTGCCAGCAGTCCAAGGTGGGGCAGTCCAACTTATGGCTACACCTTC. The chain recombines TRBV25-1 with TRBJ1-2; perhaps TRBD1 as D (5 bases). The CDR3 extends over 16 amino acids. CDR1 is MGHDK, CDR2 SYGVNS, per germline. The ends were cut back, 5 bases at V and 5 bases at J, with 21 bases in the middle.

Ten or more counts support this clonotype. V gene TRBV15 combines with J gene TRBJ2-3; the D gene is possibly TRBD2 (7 bases). CDR1 is LNHNV and CDR2 is YYDKDF in the germline V gene (reference sequence). With 7 bases removed from V and 1 base from J, the gap between germline ends came to 12 bases. The CDR3 is 14 residues long. The CDR3 loop reads CATTRGAGTDTQYF. CDR3 in DNA: TGTGCCACCACACGGGGGGCGGGCACAGATACGCAGTATTTT.

V gene TRBV2 combines with J gene TRBJ2-3; a weak D match, TRBD2 (7 bases). V shed 6 bases and J shed 6 bases, with 16 bases lying between them. The germline V gene has CDR1 SNHLY and CDR2 FYNNEI. The CDR3 runs 14 residues. The CDR3 nucleotides are TGTGCCAGCAGGGGGGGGGCTCCGGGTGATACGCAGTATTTT. Translating gives CASRGGAPGDTQYF.

V and J are TRBV5-1 and TRBJ2-2, with 7 nucleotides matching TRBD1. The germline CDR1 and CDR2 sequences are SGHRS and YFSETQ. Losses at the gene ends were 1 base for V and 1 base for J; bases not matched to a gene: 16. The CDR3 spans 20 residues. CDR3 amino acids: CASSLLPTGLRSENTGELFF. DNA of the CDR3: TGCGCCAGCAGCTTGTTACCGACAGGGCTCCGGTCAGAGAACACCGGGGAGCTGTTTTTT. The whole variable domain, remainder taken from reference TRBV5-1 and TRBJ2-2, is KAGVTQTPRYLIKTRGQQVTLSCSPISGHRSVSWYQQTPGQGLQFLFEYFSETQRNKGNFPGRFSGRQFSNSRSEMNVSTLELGDSALYLCASSLLPTGLRSENTGELFFGEGSRLTVL.

In this sample, this clonotype turned up a few times. The chain recombines TRBV20-1 with TRBJ2-7, with 7 bases that match TRBD2. There are 15 residues in the CDR3. The V gene end was trimmed by 5 bases and the J gene end by 7 bases; junction bases not matched to a gene: 17. Germline loops: CDR1 DFQATT, CDR2 SNEGSKA (reference sequence). The CDR3 is CSASPGGRQVSEQYF. The CDR3 DNA follows: TGCAGTGCTTCACCGGGAGGCCGCCAGGTATCGGAGCAGTACTTC.

The genes are TRBV7-2 and TRBJ1-5; TRBD1 agrees at 9 bases. The V gene's germline CDR1 is SGHTA and CDR2 FQGNSA. The length of the CDR3 is 17 residues. V gave up 7 bases and J gave up 0 bases; unmatched junction bases: 10. The CDR3 nucleotides are TGTGCCAGCACAGCGGGACAGGGAATCTATAGCAATCAGCCCCAGCATTTT. It encodes CASTAGQGIYSNQPQHF.

The CDR3 sequence is CASSPRDNSPLHF. CDR3 DNA sequence: TGTGCCAGCAGTCCCAGGGACAATTCACCCCTCCACTTT. This chain connects TRBV6-2 or TRBV6-3 to TRBJ1-6; weak D call: TRBD1 (5 bases). Trimming cost V 5 bases and J 7 bases, with 9 bases left between them. This CDR3 comprises 13 residues. Germline values: CDR1 MNHEY, CDR2 SVGEGT.

V gene TRBV5-1 combines with J gene TRBJ2-7, with D perhaps TRBD1 (6 bases). Between the trimmed V and J ends, which lost 2 bases and 7 bases, there was a span of 13 bases. CDR3 length: 13 residues. Germline-derived CDR1 and CDR2 are SGHRS and YFSETQ. The CDR3 sequence is CASSFGGLGEQYF. Written as DNA, the CDR3 is TGCGCCAGCAGCTTTGGGGGCCTGGGGGAGCAGTACTTC. Full variable domain (rest looked up from reference TRBV5-1 and TRBJ2-7): KAGVTQTPRYLIKTRGQQVTLSCSPISGHRSVSWYQQTPGQGLQFLFEYFSETQRNKGNFPGRFSGRQFSNSRSEMNVSTLELGDSALYLCASSFGGLGEQYFGPGTRLTVT.

This clonotype was detected only a few times. The CDR3 is CASSLAGTGLYNEQFF. For the CDR3, the DNA is TGCGCCAGCAGCTTGGCAGGGACAGGGCTCTACAATGAGCAGTTCTTC. The chain is built from TRBV5-1 and TRBJ2-1, with 9 nucleotides matching TRBD1. Germline lookup yields CDR1 SGHRS and CDR2 YFSETQ. V shed 0 bases and J 3 bases; nucleotides not matched to a gene: 4. This CDR3 spans 16 amino acids.

This clonotype has a count of ten or more. The V gene is TRBV6-5, the J gene TRBJ2-3; D ambiguous. Trimming stripped 6 bases from V and 7 bases from J, with 8 bases between. From germline, CDR1 is MNHEY and CDR2 SVGAGI. There are 11 residues in the CDR3. CDR3 sequence: CASSLGHTQYF. CDR3 coding DNA: TGTGCCAGCAGCCTAGGGCATACGCAGTATTTT.

This clonotype was observed at least ten times. The CDR3: CASSPGGESPLHF. CDR3 bases: TGTGCCAGCAGCCCAGGAGGGGAATCACCCCTCCACTTT. The J gene is TRBJ1-6, the V gene TRBV7-2; D possibly corresponds to TRBD1 (5 bases). This CDR3 spans 13 amino acids. Trimming stripped 5 bases from V and 10 bases from J, with 12 bases between. Germline CDR1 SGHTA, CDR2 FQGNSA.

V gene TRBV24-1 combines with J gene TRBJ2-1; 9 bases line up with TRBD2. The ends lost 5 bases at V and 4 bases at J; junction bases unmatched: 5. CDR3 length equals 15 residues. Germline assignment: CDR1 KGHDR and CDR2 SFDVKD. The CDR3 nucleotides read TGTGCCACCAGTGCAAGCGGGGGGTTATACAATGAGCAGTTCTTC. The encoded protein is CATSASGGLYNEQFF.

This clonotype was seen more than once but under ten times. This chain connects TRBV29-1 to TRBJ1-2; 7 nucleotides agree with TRBD1. Trimming at V came to 4 bases and at J to 3 bases, leaving 8 bases not matched to a gene. CDR1 is SQVTM, CDR2 ANQGSEA, per germline. The CDR3 length is 14 residues. The CDR3 here is CSVGPPTGYYGYTF. CDR3 nucleotide sequence: TGCAGCGTTGGCCCTCCGACAGGGTACTATGGCTACACCTTC.

The V and J genes are TRBV20-1 and TRBJ1-2; D gene uncertain. The germline V and J ends were trimmed by 0 bases and 6 bases, with 17 bases remaining between them. In germline, CDR1 is DFQATT, CDR2 SNEGSKA (reference sequence). This CDR3 has 15 residues. The CDR3 sequence is CSARDRVRAADGYTF. Here the CDR3 DNA reads TGCAGTGCTAGAGATAGAGTTAGGGCCGCCGATGGCTACACCTTC.